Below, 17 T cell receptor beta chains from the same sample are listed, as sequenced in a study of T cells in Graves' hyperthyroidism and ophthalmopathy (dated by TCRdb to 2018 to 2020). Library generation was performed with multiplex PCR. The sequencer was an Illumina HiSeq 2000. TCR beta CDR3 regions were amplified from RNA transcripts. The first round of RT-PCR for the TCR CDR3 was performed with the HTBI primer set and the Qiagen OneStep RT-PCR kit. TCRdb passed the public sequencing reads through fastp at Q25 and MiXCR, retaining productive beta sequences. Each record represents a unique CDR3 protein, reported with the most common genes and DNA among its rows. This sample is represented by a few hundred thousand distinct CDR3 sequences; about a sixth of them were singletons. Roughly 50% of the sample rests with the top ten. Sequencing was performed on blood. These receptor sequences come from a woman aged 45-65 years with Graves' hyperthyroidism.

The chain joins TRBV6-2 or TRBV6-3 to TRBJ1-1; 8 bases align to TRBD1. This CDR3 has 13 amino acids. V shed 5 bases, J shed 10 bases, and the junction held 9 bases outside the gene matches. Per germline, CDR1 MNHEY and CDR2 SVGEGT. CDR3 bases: TGTGCCAGCAGTCCAGACAGGGGCGACGGAGCTTTCTTT. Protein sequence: CASSPDRGDGAFF.

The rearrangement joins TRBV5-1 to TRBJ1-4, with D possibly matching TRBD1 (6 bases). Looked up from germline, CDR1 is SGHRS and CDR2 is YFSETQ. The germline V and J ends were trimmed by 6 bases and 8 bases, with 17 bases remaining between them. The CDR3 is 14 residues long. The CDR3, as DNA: TGCGCCAGCACCAACAGGGAGCTAGGGGAAAAACTGTTTTTT. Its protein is CASTNRELGEKLFF.

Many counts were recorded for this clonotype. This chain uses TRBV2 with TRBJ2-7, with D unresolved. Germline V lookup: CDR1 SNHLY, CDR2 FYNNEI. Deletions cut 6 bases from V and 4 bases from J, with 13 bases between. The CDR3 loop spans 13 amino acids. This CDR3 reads CASRDPALYEQYF. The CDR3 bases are TGTGCCAGCAGGGACCCGGCCCTTTACGAGCAGTACTTC. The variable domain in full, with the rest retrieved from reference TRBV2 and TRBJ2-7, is EPEVTQTPSHQVTQMGQEVILRCVPISNHLYFYWYRQILGQKVEFLVSFYNNEISEKSEIFDDQFSVERPDGSNFTLKIRSTKLEDSAMYFCASRDPALYEQYFGPGTRLTVT.

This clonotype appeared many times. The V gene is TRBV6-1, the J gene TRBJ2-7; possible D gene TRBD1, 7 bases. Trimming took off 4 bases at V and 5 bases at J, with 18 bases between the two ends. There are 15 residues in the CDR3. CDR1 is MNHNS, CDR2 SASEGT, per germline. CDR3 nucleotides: TGTGCCAGCAGTGGCTCCAGGGGGGAGTTCCACGAGCAGTACTTC. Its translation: CASSGSRGEFHEQYF.

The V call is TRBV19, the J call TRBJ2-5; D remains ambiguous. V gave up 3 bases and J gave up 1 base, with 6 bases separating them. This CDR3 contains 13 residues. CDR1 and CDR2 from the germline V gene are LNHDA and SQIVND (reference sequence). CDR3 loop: CASSIVGQETQYF. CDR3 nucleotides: TGTGCCAGTAGTATTGTGGGCCAAGAGACCCAGTACTTC.

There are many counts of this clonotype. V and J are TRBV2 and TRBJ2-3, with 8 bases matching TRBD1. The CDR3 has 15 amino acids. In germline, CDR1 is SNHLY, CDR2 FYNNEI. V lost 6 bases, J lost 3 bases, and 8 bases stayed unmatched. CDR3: CASSPRQGRTDTQYF. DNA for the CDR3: TGTGCCAGCAGCCCCAGACAGGGGAGGACAGATACGCAGTATTTT.

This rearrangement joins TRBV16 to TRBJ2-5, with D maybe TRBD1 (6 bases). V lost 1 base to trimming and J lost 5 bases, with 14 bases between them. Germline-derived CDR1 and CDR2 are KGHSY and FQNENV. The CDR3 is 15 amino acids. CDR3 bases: TGTGCCAGCAGCCAATTGACAGGCCCCTTGGAGACCCAGTACTTC. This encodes CASSQLTGPLETQYF.

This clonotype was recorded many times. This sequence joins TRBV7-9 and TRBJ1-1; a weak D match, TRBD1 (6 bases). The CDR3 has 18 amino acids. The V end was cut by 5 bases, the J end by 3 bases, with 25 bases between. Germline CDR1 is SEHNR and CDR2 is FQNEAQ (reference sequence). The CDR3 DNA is TGTGCCAGCAGCACCCACTGGACAGACGGAAGTATAGACACTGAAGCTTTCTTT. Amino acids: CASSTHWTDGSIDTEAFF.

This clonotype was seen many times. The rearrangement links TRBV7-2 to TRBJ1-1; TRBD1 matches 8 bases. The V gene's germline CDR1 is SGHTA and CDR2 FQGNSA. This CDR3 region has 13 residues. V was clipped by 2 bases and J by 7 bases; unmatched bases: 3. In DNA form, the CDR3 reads TGTGCCAGCAGCTTATTCGACAGGGGTGAAGCTTTCTTT. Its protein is CASSLFDRGEAFF.

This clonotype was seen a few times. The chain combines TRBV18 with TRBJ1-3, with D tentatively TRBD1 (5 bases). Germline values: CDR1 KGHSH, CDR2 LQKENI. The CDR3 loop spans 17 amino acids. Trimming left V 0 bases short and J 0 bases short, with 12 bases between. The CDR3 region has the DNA TGTGCCAGCTCACCACCGTCGGCGGGGCCCTCTGGAAACACCATATATTTT. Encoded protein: CASSPPSAGPSGNTIYF.

The CDR3 is CASSQEGRDRGYEQYF. In nucleotides, the CDR3 is TGTGCCAGCAGCCAAGAGGGAAGGGACAGGGGCTACGAGCAGTACTTC. The V call is TRBV14, the J call TRBJ2-7; the match to TRBD1 covers 10 bases. CDR3 length: 16 amino acids. V shed 0 bases, J shed 3 bases, and the junction held 5 bases outside the gene matches. CDR1 and CDR2 (germline): SGHDN, FVKESK.

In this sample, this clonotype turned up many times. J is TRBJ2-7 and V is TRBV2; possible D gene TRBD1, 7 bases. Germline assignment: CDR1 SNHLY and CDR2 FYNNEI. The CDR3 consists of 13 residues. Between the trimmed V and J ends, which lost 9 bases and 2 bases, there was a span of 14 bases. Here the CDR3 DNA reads TGTGCCAGGGGGGGACAGTCTACCTACGAGCAGTACTTC. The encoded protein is CARGGQSTYEQYF. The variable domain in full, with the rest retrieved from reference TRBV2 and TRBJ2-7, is EPEVTQTPSHQVTQMGQEVILRCVPISNHLYFYWYRQILGQKVEFLVSFYNNEISEKSEIFDDQFSVERPDGSNFTLKIRSTKLEDSAMYFCARGGQSTYEQYFGPGTRLTVT.

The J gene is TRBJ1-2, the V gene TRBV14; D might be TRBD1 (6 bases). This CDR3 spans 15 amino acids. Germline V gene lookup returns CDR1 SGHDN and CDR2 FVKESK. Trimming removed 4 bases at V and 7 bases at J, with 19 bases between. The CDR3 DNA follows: TGTGCCAGCAGCCTAGCGGGGGCACGAGGGGCTGGCTACACCTTC. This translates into CASSLAGARGAGYTF.

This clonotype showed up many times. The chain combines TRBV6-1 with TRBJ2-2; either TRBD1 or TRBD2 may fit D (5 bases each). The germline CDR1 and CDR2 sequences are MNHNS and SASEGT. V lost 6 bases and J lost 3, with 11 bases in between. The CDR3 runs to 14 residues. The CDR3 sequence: CASSGIGDTGELFF. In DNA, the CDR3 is TGTGCCAGCAGCGGGATAGGGGACACCGGGGAGCTGTTTTTT.

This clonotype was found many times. The CDR3 spells CASSLDGVGSTDTQYF. Written as DNA, the CDR3 is TGTGCCAGCAGCTTAGATGGTGTTGGAAGCACAGATACGCAGTATTTT. V and J are TRBV11-2 and TRBJ2-3; unclear D gene. Trimming took off 0 bases at V and 0 bases at J, with 10 bases between the two ends. Germline CDR1 reads SGHAT; CDR2 reads FQNNGV. The CDR3 totals 16 residues.

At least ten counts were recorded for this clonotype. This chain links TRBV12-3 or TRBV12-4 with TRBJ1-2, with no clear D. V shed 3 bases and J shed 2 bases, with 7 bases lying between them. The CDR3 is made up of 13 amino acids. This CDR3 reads CASSLGLNYGYTF. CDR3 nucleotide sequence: TGTGCCAGCAGTTTGGGTCTAAACTATGGCTACACCTTC.

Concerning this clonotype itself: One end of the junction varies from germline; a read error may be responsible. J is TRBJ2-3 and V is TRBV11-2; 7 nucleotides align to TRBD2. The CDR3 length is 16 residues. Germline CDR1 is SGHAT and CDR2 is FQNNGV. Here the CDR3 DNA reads TGTGCCAGCAGCGTAAGGTCTAGCGGTAGCACAGATACGCGGTATTTT. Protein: CASSVRSSGSTDTRYF.